This T cell receptor beta chain derives from a study of blood T cells in healthy people across ages (dated by TCRdb to the mid-2010s). With respect to the entire study: Template switching captured roughly one uniquely barcoded TCR beta cDNA molecule per two T cells in model experiments. To track age-related changes in TCR beta repertoire diversity, the study relied on deep sequencing normalized with unique cDNA molecular identifiers. The donors were split into four age groups: young (average around 15 years), middle-aged (around 37), aged (roughly 60) and long-lived (about 74). To avoid experimental bias, donors of different ages were distributed randomly across sequencing lanes. Two additional independent replicas of 1 million unique cDNA reads from the same blood draw were analyzed for two donors (one aged 18 to 29 and one aged 80 or older).

Libraries were constructed by 5' RACE. The instrument given in TCRdb is Illumina HiSeq 2500. The second PCR ran for roughly 7 to 11 cycles and used a J-beta primer mix along with a sample-barcoded 5' primer. A template-switch 5' adaptor carrying 12 random nucleotides introduced a unique molecular identifier onto each TCR beta cDNA molecule. Each sample yielded at least 2.5 million CDR3-containing paired-end reads. The Mint cDNA synthesis kit, primed by a TRBC-specific oligonucleotide, was used to synthesize first-strand cDNA from all RNA. Following uracil-DNA glycosylase treatment, a first 18-cycle PCR with universal primers M1SS and BC2_uni_R was performed on all cDNA. As for the authors' bioinformatics: For normalization, 1 million high-quality reads, each with a distinct molecular identifier, were randomly selected from each sample. Reads sharing molecular identifiers were discarded rather than binned into consensus sequences. CDR3 identification, clonotype clustering and error correction used MiTCR with a Q25 quality threshold and the strictest error-elimination algorithm. A nonparametric unseen species model with Euler transformation was used to estimate a lower bound on total TCR beta diversity. Clones were called with MiXCR by TCRdb after fastp trimmed the public reads at Q25, and only in-frame beta chains were retained. Each record represents a unique CDR3 protein, reported with the most common genes and DNA among its rows. TCRdb's processing, not the authors' own work, is the source of the V and J calls. Counted in this sample were 780,000 or so distinct CDR3 sequences; approximately 53% of them appeared once. Under 30% of the sample is in the top ten clones.

To note about this clonotype: Its antigen remains undetermined. No much larger clonotype is one base removed from it; base qualities were not supplied.

Points the paper makes about the study in general: Since profiling was done on bulk unsorted PBMCs, naive and antigen-experienced compartments could not be conclusively compared. Estimates of total diversity based on one million sequenced T cells were regarded as lower bounds and as underestimates. Observed TCR beta diversity per million T cells fell roughly linearly with age, and a significant reduction was already apparent by age around 39. Observed TCR beta diversity correlated strongly with the percentage of naive T cells measured by flow cytometry. Compared with the aged group, the long-lived group had more naive CD4+ T cells, fewer expanded clones and increased TCR diversity, a pattern suggesting age selection. Donor CMV infection status was unknown, potentially confounding age-related changes in expanded clonotypes.

Donors were a few dozen systemically healthy Caucasian individuals from Russia aged roughly 6 to 95 years. Approximately 9 milliliters of peripheral blood were collected from each donor into EDTA-treated Vacutainer tubes. Ficoll-Paque density-gradient centrifugation was used to isolate PBMCs, with at least 6.5 million obtained per sample. Total RNA, at least 5.5 micrograms per sample, was extracted from PBMCs with Trizol reagent. For every donor, flow cytometry on a PBMC aliquot measured the percentage of naive CD45RAhigh/CD27high T cells. The CDR3, cysteine through phenylalanine, is 15 amino acids long. Just CDR3 DNA is preserved here, 45 bases in frame from base 1. Trimming costs V 2 bases and J 9 bases, and their ends lie 17 bases apart. The germline V gene (reference sequence) supplies CDR1 MNHNY and CDR2 SVGAGI.

The material sequenced was blood. The origin of this receptor is a man aged 40-49 years in good health. The rearranged chain carries TRBV6-6 and TRBJ2-1, with no reliable assignment of the D segment. The nucleotide sequence is TGTGCCAGCAGTTACGACCAGGTTGGGTTAGCTGAGCAGTTCTTC. This is translated as CASSYDQVGLAEQFF.